Below, one TCR beta chain is given with its context. The antigen remains unidentified. The template was genomic DNA from peripheral blood, not RNA. This entry is derived from a study of T cell repertoires in aging, cancer and after chemotherapy. At the level of the study: Six age groups, ranging from 30 or younger to 70 or older, included the donors. Study-wide points: No conclusions about immunological memory after chemotherapy can be drawn from the repertoire data. Untreated cancer patients had significantly lower blood TCR diversity than age-matched healthy donors.

Germline-derived CDR1 and CDR2 are KGHDR and SFDVKD. The CDR3 has 14 amino acids. V dropped 4 bases and J dropped 7 bases, with 13 bases sitting between them. Rearranged V-D-J TRB sequences were amplified with a mixed TRB-A/B primer pool. TCRdb reprocessed the multiplex PCR reads with MiXCR, giving one entry per CDR3 protein. The sample consists of 9,900 or so distinct CDR3 sequences, 32% of them appearing once. The chain is built from TRBV24-1 and TRBJ2-1, with a weak D call TRBD2 (6 bases). The sequenced sample was blood. This receptor was identified in a human donor in good health. The donor label of this sample is uncertain. This chain's CDR3 is CATSEGGPKNEQFF. The CDR3 DNA reads as TGTGCCACCAGTGAGGGGGGACCTAAGAATGAGCAGTTCTTC.